This T cell receptor beta chain comes out of a study of Graves' ophthalmopathy and Graves' hyperthyroidism. Findings of the study overall: At approximately 70% sensitivity and over 72% specificity, the model predicted progression of the ophthalmopathy. Among thyroid clonotypes expanded above 0.001 frequency, most also appeared in blood.

Beta-chain TCR CDR3 regions were amplified from RNA transcripts. RT-PCR with HTBI primers came first, then second-round multiplex PCR. TCRdb ran MiXCR on the multiplex PCR reads and lists one entry per CDR3 protein. The profile shows over a million distinct CDR3 sequences, roughly two fifths of them singletons. In this sample, this clonotype turned up a few times. What it binds is not known. Germline assignment: CDR1 SGHRS and CDR2 YFSETQ. The CDR3 is 21 residues long. Trimming took 0 bases from V and 0 from J; bases not matched to a gene: 18. The TCR sequence derives from an adult man with Graves' hyperthyroidism. Material: peripheral blood or thyroid tissue (not recorded which). The J gene is TRBJ2-5, the V gene TRBV5-1; 9 bases line up with TRBD1. Here the CDR3 reads CASSLVPDRGFNRGYQETQYF. The CDR3 DNA is TGCGCCAGCAGCTTGGTCCCCGACAGGGGGTTTAACAGGGGGTACCAAGAGACCCAGTACTTC. Full variable domain (outside the CDR3, taken from reference TRBV5-1 and TRBJ2-5): KAGVTQTPRYLIKTRGQQVTLSCSPISGHRSVSWYQQTPGQGLQFLFEYFSETQRNKGNFPGRFSGRQFSNSRSEMNVSTLELGDSALYLCASSLVPDRGFNRGYQETQYFGPGTRLLVL.